These 5 T cell receptor beta chains were all obtained from the same sample, sequenced in a study of T cells in localized non-small cell lung cancer. The protocol was immunoSEQ multiplex PCR, while the TCRdb copy is restricted to in-frame clones and leaves out a portion. This sample yields 10,000 to 13,000 clones, of which 70% to 75% are seen a single time; around 31% belongs to the top ten. The sample here was peripheral blood, taken before any cancer treatment. The receptors derive from a male donor at least 60 years old with stage I lung adenocarcinoma.

The chain joins TRBV7-2 to TRBJ2-4, with D possibly being TRBD1 or TRBD2 (6 bases each). With 2 bases removed from V and 8 bases from J, the gap between germline ends came to 13 bases. The CDR3 length is 14 residues. CDR1 SGHTA and CDR2 FQGNSA come from the germline V gene. CDR3 loop: CASSLKGGRYIQYF. The CDR3, as DNA: TGTGCCAGCAGCTTAAAGGGGGGTAGATACATTCAGTACTTC.

This chain joins TRBV13 and TRBJ2-4; 11 bases are a match to TRBD1. Per the germline V gene, CDR1 is PRHDT and CDR2 is FYEKMQ (reference sequence). This CDR3 contains 16 residues. V shed 2 bases, J shed 6 bases, and the junction held 6 bases outside the gene matches. The CDR3 nucleotides are TGTGCCAGCAGCTTATGGACAGGGGGCGGAGGAAACATTCAGTACTTC. Encoded protein: CASSLWTGGGGNIQYF. The full variable domain, with the rest looked up from reference TRBV13 and TRBJ2-4, is AAGVIQSPRHLIKEKRETATLKCYPIPRHDTVYWYQQGPGQDPQFLISFYEKMQSDKGSIPDRFSAQQFSDYHSELNMSSLELGDSALYFCASSLWTGGGGNIQYFGAGTRLSVL.

The chain employs TRBV4-2 and TRBJ2-7; TRBD2 aligns across 8 bases. Germline lookup yields CDR1 LGHNA and CDR2 YNFKEQ. The CDR3 consists of 14 residues. The V and J ends lost 2 bases and 2 bases, in that order; junction bases with no gene match: 2. CDR3 sequence (DNA): TGTGCCAGCAGCCAACGGGGGGGGACCTACGAGCAGTACTTC. Protein sequence: CASSQRGGTYEQYF.

The J gene is TRBJ1-1, the V gene TRBV7-3; D possibly corresponds to TRBD1 (5 bases). Trimming took 5 bases from V and 5 from J, leaving 18 bases between them. Germline assignment: CDR1 SGHTA and CDR2 FQGTGA. The CDR3 has 15 residues. CDR3 nucleotide sequence: TGTGCCAGCAGCCCCGGATACAGGACGGGGACTGAAGCTTTCTTT. Translated, it gives CASSPGYRTGTEAFF.

The chain is built from TRBV28 and TRBJ1-2; possible D gene TRBD1, 6 bases. Germline V gene sequence: CDR1 MDHEN, CDR2 SYDVKM. The CDR3 is made up of 13 amino acids. V lost 8 bases, J lost 0 bases, and 10 bases lay in between. The CDR3 loop is CASGTQSNYGYTF. In nucleotides, the CDR3 is TGTGCCAGCGGGACACAGTCTAACTATGGCTACACCTTC.